This T cell receptor beta chain came from a study of neurological immune-mediated disorders. Whole-study results and caveats: HTLV-1-associated myelopathy showed the most TCR clonal expansion; multiple sclerosis the least, below healthy controls.

J gave up 2 bases and V 6 bases, and 6 bases lay outside the gene matches. Germline loops: CDR1 MDHEN, CDR2 SYDVKM. The CDR3 is made up of 15 amino acids. This clonotype was found many times. Its antigen is unknown. Over 180 million TCR-beta sequences from 15-18 subjects came from every sequencing run. TCRdb redid the calling of the 5' RACE reads with MiXCR, one entry per CDR3 protein. The table lists approximately 82,000 distinct CDR3 sequences, 13% of them singletons. Time point noted: longitudinal time-point 2. This clonotype was sampled from a female donor with HTLV-1-associated myelopathy (HAM/TSP). This chain uses TRBV28 with TRBJ1-5; 8 bases fit TRBD1. Sequencing input: PBMCs. The CDR3 DNA is TGTGCCAGCAGACCCCCGGACAGGGGCAATCAGCCCCAGCATTTT. This sequence encodes CASRPPDRGNQPQHF.